These 18 T cell receptor beta chains were all obtained from the same sample, sequenced in a study of graft-versus-host responses after intestinal transplantation. Clones were read by immunoSEQ multiplex PCR, and TCRdb kept only the in-frame ones, dropping some. The sample has about 6,900 clones, around 25% seen once; the top ten hold approximately 4.2%. This sample comprised alloreactive CD4+ T cells from a mixed lymphocyte reaction culture, obtained before transplantation. The subset denotes: CFSE-low proliferating T cells sorted from approximately six-day pre-transplant mixed lymphocyte reaction (GvH or HvG direction). These receptors were collected from a human patient who was an organ donor for intestinal transplantation.

This chain connects TRBV7-8 to TRBJ1-2; D is perhaps TRBD1 (6 bases). The CDR3 length is 15 residues. CDR1 is SGHVS and CDR2 is FQNEAQ in the germline V gene. Trimming cost V 5 bases and J 4 bases, with 17 bases left between them. The CDR3 DNA sequence: TGTGCCAGCAGCGTCATGAGACAGGTTCCCTATGGCTACACCTTC. Amino acid sequence: CASSVMRQVPYGYTF.

The rearrangement links TRBV10-3 to TRBJ2-3; 9 nucleotides align to TRBD1. The germline V gene has CDR1 ENHRY and CDR2 SYGVKD. The CDR3 totals 15 residues. Losses at the gene ends were 3 bases for V and 3 bases for J; bases not matched to a gene: 4. The CDR3 region is CAISDRDRVTDTQYF. CDR3 DNA sequence: TGTGCCATCAGTGACCGGGACAGGGTAACAGATACGCAGTATTTT.

The V and J genes are TRBV16 and TRBJ1-5; D unclear. From germline, CDR1 is KGHSY and CDR2 FQNENV. V dropped 3 bases and J dropped 2 bases, with 5 bases sitting between them. This CDR3 comprises 13 residues. The CDR3 reads CASSQIGNQPQHF. The CDR3 DNA sequence: TGTGCCAGCAGCCAGATAGGCAATCAGCCCCAGCATTTT.

In this sample, this clone turned up a few times. V and J are TRBV6-5 and TRBJ2-7; no firm D call. Germline lookup yields CDR1 MNHEY and CDR2 SVGAGI. This CDR3 contains 12 residues. Trimming removed 6 bases at V and 1 base at J, with 7 bases between. CDR3 amino acids: CASRSLSYEQYF. CDR3 nucleotides: TGTGCCAGCAGAAGCCTATCCTACGAGCAGTACTTC.

This clone was recorded a few times. The junction does not match germline at one end; this may be a read error. The J gene is TRBJ2-7, the V gene TRBV27; 8 bases line up with TRBD1. CDR1 and CDR2 (germline): MNHEY, SMNVEV (reference sequence). This CDR3 region has 15 residues. The CDR3 DNA reads TGTGCCAGCAGTCCTCACCTCACAGGACAGGGATGGGTAAATTTC. This gives the protein CASSPHLTGQGWVNF.

The chain combines TRBV29-1 with TRBJ2-7; 7 bases line up with TRBD2. This CDR3 is 12 amino acids long. Trimming cost V 5 bases and J 7 bases; bases outside gene matches: 8. From germline, CDR1 is SQVTM and CDR2 ANQGSEA. The CDR3 coding sequence is TGCAGCGTTTTGGGGCCCGGGGGGGAGCAGTACTTC. As protein: CSVLGPGGEQYF.

This clone was picked up a small number of times. V and J are TRBV6-5 and TRBJ2-6; maybe TRBD2 (5 bases). Germline V gene sequence: CDR1 MNHEY, CDR2 SVGAGI. The germline V and J ends were trimmed by 6 bases and 3 bases, with 9 bases remaining between them. The CDR3 is made up of 14 amino acids. CDR3 region: CASSLAGGANVLTF. CDR3 bases: TGTGCCAGCAGCCTCGCGGGTGGGGCCAACGTCCTGACTTTC.

The chain carries TRBV30 and TRBJ2-1, with TRBD2 matching over 16 bases. The V and J ends lost 5 bases and 2 bases, in that order; junction bases with no gene match: 6. CDR1 and CDR2 (germline): GTSNPN, SVGIG (reference sequence). The CDR3 runs 17 residues. CDR3 in amino acids: CAWCEGTSGRAYNEQFF. The CDR3 region has the DNA TGTGCCTGGTGTGAGGGGACTAGCGGGAGGGCCTACAATGAGCAGTTCTTC.

The chain employs TRBV28 and TRBJ1-5; maybe TRBD1 (5 bases). V lost 3 bases and J lost 0, with 12 bases in between. Germline V gene data show CDR1 as MDHEN and CDR2 as SYDVKM. CDR3 length equals 16 residues. This CDR3 reads CASSFYTGYSNQPQHF. The CDR3 DNA is TGTGCCAGCAGTTTCTACACAGGTTATAGCAATCAGCCCCAGCATTTT.

On this clone: A far larger clone lies a single base away; this is likely a read error. The identical CDR3 is also encoded by other nucleotide sequences in the sample. The chain couples TRBV7-9 to TRBJ2-2; D gene ambiguous. Germline V gene data show CDR1 as SEHNR and CDR2 as FQNEAQ (reference sequence). The V end lost 3 bases, the J end lost 3 bases, and 8 bases lay between the germline ends. CDR3 size: 14 residues. In DNA form, the CDR3 reads TGTGCCAGCAGCTTTGGGGTATACACCGGGGAGCTGTTTTTT. This codes for CASSFGVYTGELFF.

This chain connects TRBV5-4 to TRBJ2-3; D is undetermined. CDR1 and CDR2 from the germline V gene are SGHNT and YYREEE (reference sequence). The CDR3 consists of 15 residues. V was cut by 1 base and J by 7 bases, with 16 bases left in between. CDR3 nucleotides: TGTGCCAGCAGCTTGATCCTACTATCAAAGAATACGCAGTATTTT. Its translation is CASSLILLSKNTQYF.

There are a few counts of this clone. The J gene is TRBJ2-1, the V gene TRBV11-3, with 9 bases aligning to TRBD1. This CDR3 has 16 amino acids. CDR1 and CDR2 (germline): SGHNT, YENEEA. J lost 3 bases, V lost 5 bases, and 8 bases had no gene match. CDR3 sequence reads: CASSGRRDRVYNEQFF. CDR3 sequence (DNA): TGTGCCAGCAGCGGACGCCGGGACAGGGTCTACAATGAGCAGTTCTTC.

The V gene is TRBV7-8, the J gene TRBJ2-7, with 8 nucleotides matching TRBD1. V lost 3 bases to trimming and J lost 5 bases; unmatched junction nucleotides: 3. The CDR3 is 13 amino acids. The V gene's germline CDR1 is SGHVS and CDR2 FQNEAQ. CDR3 nucleotide sequence: TGTGCCAGCAGCTTCGACAGGGGTGACGAGCAGTACTTC. Protein product: CASSFDRGDEQYF.

The chain couples TRBV5-8 to TRBJ2-6; no clear D. Trimming pared 3 bases from V and 0 bases from J, leaving 13 bases between. Germline-derived CDR1 and CDR2 are SGHTS and YDEGEE. The CDR3 is made up of 17 amino acids. The CDR3 nucleotides read TGTGCCAGCAGCTCCGGGCCTACCGGCTCTGGGGCCAACGTCCTGACTTTC. This sequence encodes CASSSGPTGSGANVLTF.

Judged by abundance, this clone is medium-sized. This chain connects TRBV19 to TRBJ1-1, with no clear D. The V gene's germline CDR1 is LNHDA and CDR2 SQIVND (reference sequence). The CDR3 loop spans 11 amino acids. V was pared by 6 bases and J by 3 bases, with 5 bases between. CDR3 protein: CASSWYTEAFF. For the CDR3, the DNA is TGTGCCAGTAGCTGGTACACTGAAGCTTTCTTT.

The CDR3 DNA is TGTGCCAGCAGCCTTGGACTAGCGGGGGGAGAGACCCAGTACTTC. As protein: CASSLGLAGGETQYF. The genes are TRBV7-2 and TRBJ2-5; TRBD2 agrees at 14 bases. The CDR3 has 15 amino acids. Trimming at V came to 5 bases and at J to 4 bases, leaving 3 bases not matched to a gene. The V gene's germline CDR1 is SGHTA and CDR2 FQGNSA.

The chain is built from TRBV21-1 and TRBJ1-1. TRBV21-1 is a pseudogene segment. The CDR3 totals 17 residues. CDR3 nucleotides: TGTGCCAGCACCTCGGGGAGTATGTCCGGGAAGAACACTGAAGCTTTCTTT. This translates into CASTSGSMSGKNTEAFF.

V gene TRBV4-2 combines with J gene TRBJ2-2, with 7 bases aligning to TRBD2. CDR1 is LGHNA and CDR2 is YNFKEQ in the germline V gene. Trimming cost V 6 bases and J 2 bases; bases outside gene matches: 9. The CDR3 consists of 16 residues. The chain's CDR3 is CASSQTSWTNTGELFF. The CDR3 nucleotides are TGTGCCAGCAGTCAGACTAGCTGGACCAACACCGGGGAGCTGTTTTTT.